One TCR beta chain is described in this entry. This clonotype showed up just a few times. Its specific antigen is unknown. Per-base qualities were not stored, and no clone one base away is much larger. The germline V gene (reference sequence) specifies SGHNT as CDR1 and YYREEE as CDR2. V drops 2 bases and J drops 5 bases, leaving 11 bases in between. From its cysteine to its phenylalanine, the CDR3 spans 13 amino acids. The read is trimmed to its CDR3 DNA, 39 bases read in frame from base 1. This sample is part of a study of T cells after yellow fever vaccination (dated by TCRdb to the late 2010s). Study-level background: The SMART-Seq v4 Ultra Low Input RNA kit was used to prepare libraries from fractions with low cell numbers. Two healthy male donors, one aged 18 to 30 and one aged 30 to 40 years, made up the cohort. Bulk PBMC replicates and cell subsets were isolated from blood drawn at multiple timepoints before and after both primary and secondary immunization. To track T-cell clones before and after primary and booster YFV17D yellow fever vaccination, bulk TCR alpha and beta repertoires were sequenced longitudinally.

The intended sense of this specimen's treatment or condition label: live attenuated yellow fever vaccine strain. A standard Ficoll-Paque protocol was used to isolate PBMCs from peripheral blood. Dynabeads CD4 and CD8 positive selection kits were used to isolate CD4 and CD8 T-cell fractions. TriZol was used to extract RNA from bulk PBMCs, CD4 and CD8 fractions, and dextramer-positive and dextramer-negative fractions. Synthesis of TCR cDNA relied on 5'RACE template switching, a step that introduced a universal primer site along with unique molecular identifiers. Priming of cDNA synthesis was performed from both the TCR alpha and TCR beta constant segments. Library amplification used two PCR steps, and the second PCR step added sample barcodes and sequencing adapters. Sequencing of the libraries was done on either Illumina HiSeq 2500 (2x100 bp) or NovaSeq (2x150 bp). Concerning the study's data processing: Reads were demultiplexed and collapsed into UMI consensus sequences with MIGEC, and V(D)J alignment was performed with MiXCR. Vaccine-responding clonotypes were defined with edgeR using replicate PBMC samples, requiring FDR below 0.01 and a log2 fold change above 5 up to day 15. Bulk clonotypes were assigned CD4 or CD8 identity according to which sequenced CD4 or CD8 repertoire held them at higher abundance. TCRdb applied fastp at Q25 and MiXCR to the public reads, then kept only in-frame beta chains. Each CDR3 protein appears once, grouped with its most common genes and DNA. TCRdb, rather than the study authors, made the V and J calls. The sample includes 120,000 to 150,000 distinct CDR3 sequences, with about 7.7% observed a single time. Jointly, the top ten make up 0.73% of the sample.

The study at large found these results: The secondary T-cell response was weaker than the primary response but faster, peaking on day 5 instead of day 15. Because the study included only a couple of donors, the extent to which the findings can be generalized is limited. After the booster, most of the clones that had expanded following primary vaccination were detected again (roughly 96% of CD4 and 80% to 90% of CD8), which suggests that memory was broadly maintained. A small fraction of clonotypes appeared in both the CD4 and CD8 compartments, likely as a result of convergent recombination. Because abundant contaminating clonotypes from the bulk population could be contained in FACS-sorted repertoires, computational filtering was required.

The receptor was derived from a man aged 25-40 years who received the YFV17D yellow fever vaccine. Sequencing used CD4+ T cells sorted from PBMCs, obtained 5 days after the yellow fever booster vaccination. The rearrangement joined TRBV5-4 to TRBJ2-7; the D gene is possibly TRBD1 or TRBD2, with 5 bases matching each. The nucleotide sequence reads as follows: TGTGCCAGCAGCTTCGGGCAGGGAGACGAGCAGTACTTC. Translated, it gives CASSFGQGDEQYF.